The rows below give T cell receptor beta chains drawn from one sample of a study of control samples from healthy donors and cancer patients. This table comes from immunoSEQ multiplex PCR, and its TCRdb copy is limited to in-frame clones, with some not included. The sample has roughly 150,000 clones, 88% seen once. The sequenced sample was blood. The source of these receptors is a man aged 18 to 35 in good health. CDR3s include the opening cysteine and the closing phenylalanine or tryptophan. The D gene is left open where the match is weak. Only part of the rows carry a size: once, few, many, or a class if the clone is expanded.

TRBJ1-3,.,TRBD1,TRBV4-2,TGTGCCAGCAGCCCTAAGGGACAGTTGGTCTCTGGAAACACCATATATTTT,CASSPKGQLVSGNTIYF
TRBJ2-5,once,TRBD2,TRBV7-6,TGTGCCAGCAGCTTATTTAGCGGGGTGTACCAAGAGACCCAGTACTTC,CASSLFSGVYQETQYF
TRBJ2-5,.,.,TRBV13,TGTGCCAGCAGCTTAGGCGGGACCCAGTACTTC,CASSLGGTQYF
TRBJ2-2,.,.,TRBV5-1,TGCGCCAGCAGCTTGGCCAATATGGTTGCCGGGGAGCTGTTTTTT,CASSLANMVAGELFF
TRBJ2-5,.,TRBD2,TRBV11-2,TGTGCCAGCAGCTTAGTTAAGCGGGGGGGCGTCGGAGAGACCCAGTACTTC,CASSLVKRGGVGETQYF
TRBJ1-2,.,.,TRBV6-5,TGTGCCAGTAATCCGGGACAAAACTATGGCTACACCTTC,CASNPGQNYGYTF
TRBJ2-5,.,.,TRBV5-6,TGTGCCAGCAGCCCTGTCCAGGGGGAGACCCAGTACTTC,CASSPVQGETQYF
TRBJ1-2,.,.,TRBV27,TGTGCCAGCAGAACGGGGATAGCTAACTATGGCTACACCTTC,CASRTGIANYGYTF
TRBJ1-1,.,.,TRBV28,TGTGCCAGCCGGCGGGGTGAAGCTTTCTTT,CASRRGEAFF
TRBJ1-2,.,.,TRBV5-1,TGCGCCAGCAGCTTGGTTGGGCCCGCGGATGGCTACACCTTC,CASSLVGPADGYTF
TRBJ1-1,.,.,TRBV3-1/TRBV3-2,TGTGCCAGCAGCCAAGATTTGCAGGGAACTTTCTTT,CASSQDLQGTFF
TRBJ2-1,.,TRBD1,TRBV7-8,TGTGCCAGCAGCTTATACGAGGGACAGACGTACAATGAGCAGTTCTTC,CASSLYEGQTYNEQFF
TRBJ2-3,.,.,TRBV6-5,TGTGCCAGCAGGGCGGGGCTAAACAGCGATACGCAGTATTTT,CASRAGLNSDTQYF
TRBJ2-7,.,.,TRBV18,TGTGCCAGCTCACAAGGTAACGAGCAGTACTTC,CASSQGNEQYF
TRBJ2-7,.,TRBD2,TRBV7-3,TGTGCCAGCAGCTTAAGGGGGGGTCCTCCCCACGAGCAGTACTTC,CASSLRGGPPHEQYF
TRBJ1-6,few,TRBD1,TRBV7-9,TGTGCCAGCAGCCCCGACAGGGATAATTCACCCCTCCACTTT,CASSPDRDNSPLHF
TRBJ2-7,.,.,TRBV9,TGTGCCAGCAGCGTAGTTGGGACCCCCGAAGGCGAGCAGTACTTC,CASSVVGTPEGEQYF
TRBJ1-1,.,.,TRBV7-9,TGTGCCAGCAGCTTAGAGGGAGAAGCTTTCTTT,CASSLEGEAFF
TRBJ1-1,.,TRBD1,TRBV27,TGTGCCAGCAGTCCGTGGACAGGGTCCACTGAAGCTTTCTTT,CASSPWTGSTEAFF
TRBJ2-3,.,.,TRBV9,TGTGCCAGCAGCGTACCTAGCACAGATACGCAGTATTTT,CASSVPSTDTQYF
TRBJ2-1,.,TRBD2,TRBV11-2,TGTGCCAGCAGCACCTACGGACTAGCGGGAGATGAGCAGTTCTTC,CASSTYGLAGDEQFF
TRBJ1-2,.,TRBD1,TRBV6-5,TGTGCCAGCAGTAGCGACAGGGTGGATGGCTACACCTTC,CASSSDRVDGYTF
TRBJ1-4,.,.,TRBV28,TGTGCCAGCAGACCCAATTTATTAATGAAGGAACTGTTTTTT,CASRPNLLMKELFF
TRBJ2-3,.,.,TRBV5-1,TGCGCCAGCAGCCCCGGGACTTACACAGATACGCAGTATTTT,CASSPGTYTDTQYF
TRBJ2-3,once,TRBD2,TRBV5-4,TGTGCCAGCAGCCGAGGACTAGCGGGGGCCAGACCGACACAAACAGATACGCAGTATTTT,CASSRGLAGARPTQTDTQYF
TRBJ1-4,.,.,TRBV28,TGTGCCAGCTTCGGGGGTGCTAATGAAAAACTGTTTTTT,CASFGGANEKLFF
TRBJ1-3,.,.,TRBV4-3,TGCGCCAGCAGCCAAGATTCAGGGACTGGAAACACCATATATTTT,CASSQDSGTGNTIYF
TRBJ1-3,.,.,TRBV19,TGTGCCAGTAGCCGCAGGGCTCCCTCTGGAAACACCATATATTTT,CASSRRAPSGNTIYF
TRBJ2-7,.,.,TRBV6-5,TGTGCCATCTTGAGGGACCCCTACGAGCAGTACTTC,CAILRDPYEQYF
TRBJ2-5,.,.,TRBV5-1,TGCGCCAGCAGCCCGAGCCTAGGGTCAGAGGAGACCCAGTACTTC,CASSPSLGSEETQYF
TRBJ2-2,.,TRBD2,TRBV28,TGTGCCAGCCGGACTAGCGGAGCTTCGAACACCGGGGAGCTGTTTTTT,CASRTSGASNTGELFF
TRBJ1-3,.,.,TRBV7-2,TGTGCCAGCACCCCAGGAATCTCTGGAAACACCATATATTTT,CASTPGISGNTIYF
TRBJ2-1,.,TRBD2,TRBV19,TGTGCCAGTAGTGCCGGGACTAGTCGGAATGAGCAGTTCTTC,CASSAGTSRNEQFF
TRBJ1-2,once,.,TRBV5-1,TGCGCCAGCAGCACCGGGGACCTGAGGAACTATGGCTACACCTTC,CASSTGDLRNYGYTF
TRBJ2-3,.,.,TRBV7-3,TGTGCCAGCAGCCCTATCCCTGGGGATACGCAGTATTTT,CASSPIPGDTQYF
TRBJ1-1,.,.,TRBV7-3,TGTGCCAGCAGCCCTGGGGGCAGGCCAACTGAAGCTTTCTTT,CASSPGGRPTEAFF